Listed here are 6 T cell receptor beta chains from one sample, sequenced in a study of OX40 agonist ivuxolimab in advanced cancers. Measured with immunoSEQ multiplex PCR; TCRdb has only the in-frame clones, and not every one. Among roughly 35,000 clones, around 79% were seen once, and the ten largest hold about a tenth. The specimen comprised CD4+ or CD8+ T cells sorted from blood, sampled in a trial of the OX40 agonist ivuxolimab. The receptors originated from an adult with an advanced solid tumor such as melanoma, head and neck, liver or kidney cancer.

This chain links TRBV6-5 with TRBJ1-2, with D possibly TRBD1 on 6 matching bases. Germline-derived CDR1 and CDR2 are MNHEY and SVGAGI. There are 15 residues in the CDR3. Trimming took 6 bases from V and 0 from J, leaving 14 bases between them. In nucleotides, the CDR3 is TGTGCCAGCAGCTTAGGGGGAGGGACTAACTATGGCTACACCTTC. Translated: CASSLGGGTNYGYTF.

The J gene is TRBJ2-3, the V gene TRBV7-8, with D perhaps given as TRBD1 or TRBD2 (6 bases each). Germline CDR1 is SGHVS and CDR2 is FQNEAQ. The CDR3 sequence is 16 residues long. The V and J ends lost 1 base and 2 bases respectively, with 13 bases between them. The CDR3 coding sequence is TGTGCCAGCAGCTTAGAGGCGGGGACATCCACAGATACGCAGTATTTT. Translated: CASSLEAGTSTDTQYF.

This clone was detected only once. This chain links TRBV7-6 with TRBJ2-1, with 7 bases fitting TRBD1. Germline V gene sequence: CDR1 SGHVS, CDR2 FNYEAQ. V gave up 4 bases and J gave up 8 bases; unmatched junction bases: 5. The CDR3 consists of 13 residues. The CDR3 here is CASSSTGSYEQFF. The CDR3 nucleotides are TGTGCCAGCAGCTCGACAGGGTCATATGAGCAGTTCTTC.

V is TRBV6-5 and J is TRBJ2-7, with 9 bases fitting TRBD1. Germline loops: CDR1 MNHEY, CDR2 SVGAGI. The ends lost 0 bases at V and 3 bases at J; junction bases unmatched: 3. The CDR3 is made up of 15 amino acids. CDR3 in DNA: TGTGCCAGCAGTTACTCGGGACAGGGCCACTACGAGCAGTACTTC. The encoded protein is CASSYSGQGHYEQYF.

CDR3 sequence (DNA): TGTGCCAGCAGACAGGGCTTCAATGAGCAGTTCTTC. It yields the protein CASRQGFNEQFF. The chain employs TRBV27 and TRBJ2-1; TRBD1 is a possible D gene (6 bases). Trimming shortened V by 6 bases and J by 6 bases, and 9 bases separated the two germline ends. CDR3 length: 12 residues. Germline V gives CDR1 MNHEY, CDR2 SMNVEV (reference sequence).

The CDR3 spells CASSTDGNQPQHF. The CDR3 DNA is TGTGCCAGCAGTACGGACGGGAATCAGCCCCAGCATTTT. The J gene is TRBJ1-5, the V gene TRBV6-4; D not certain. CDR3 length: 13 amino acids. Germline CDR1 reads MRHNA; CDR2 reads SNTAGT. V gave up 5 bases and J gave up 4 bases, with 9 bases separating them.